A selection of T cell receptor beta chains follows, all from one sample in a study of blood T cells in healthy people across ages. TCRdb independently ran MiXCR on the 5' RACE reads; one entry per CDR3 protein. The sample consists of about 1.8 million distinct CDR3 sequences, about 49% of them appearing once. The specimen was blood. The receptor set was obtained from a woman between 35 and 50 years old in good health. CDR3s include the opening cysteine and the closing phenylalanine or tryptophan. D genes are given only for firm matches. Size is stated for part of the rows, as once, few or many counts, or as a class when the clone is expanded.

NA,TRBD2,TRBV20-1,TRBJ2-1,CSARDREERGGLGEQFF,TGCAGTGCTAGAGATCGAGAAGAGCGGGGGGGCCTTGGTGAGCAGTTCTTC
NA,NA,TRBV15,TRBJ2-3,CATSRDIALTWVVAETQYF,TGTGCCACCAGCAGAGATATAGCCCTCACTTGGGTAGTTGCAGAGACGCAGTATTTT
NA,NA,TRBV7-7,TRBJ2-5,CASATGLQETQYF,TGTGCTAGCGCGACAGGCTTACAAGAGACCCAGTACTTC
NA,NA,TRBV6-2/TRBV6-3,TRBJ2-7,CASSYAPDPPNEQYF,TGTGCCAGCAGTTACGCGCCAGACCCTCCTAACGAGCAGTACTTC
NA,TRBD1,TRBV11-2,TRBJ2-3,CASSSIEPGQGVTDTQYF,TGTGCCAGCAGCTCAATAGAACCGGGACAGGGGGTTACAGATACGCAGTATTTT
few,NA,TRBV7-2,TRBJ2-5,CASSLGAQGGQETQYF,TGTGCCAGCAGCTTAGGAGCTCAGGGAGGCCAAGAGACCCAGTACTTC
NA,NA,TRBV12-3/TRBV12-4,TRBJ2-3,CASSRRVTSTDTQYF,TGTGCCAGCAGTCGGCGGGTCACCTCCACAGATACGCAGTATTTT
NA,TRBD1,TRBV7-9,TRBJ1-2,CASSLAPTGNGYTF,TGTGCCAGCAGCTTAGCGCCGACAGGGAATGGCTACACCTTC
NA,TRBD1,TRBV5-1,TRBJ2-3,CASRPERTGSTDTQYF,TGCGCCAGCAGACCCGAAAGGACAGGAAGCACAGATACGCAGTATTTT
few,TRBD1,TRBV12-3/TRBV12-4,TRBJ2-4,CASSFRTGNIQYF,TGTGCCAGCAGTTTTCGGACAGGAAACATTCAGTACTTC
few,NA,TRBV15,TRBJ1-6,CATSRTPNNSPLHF,TGTGCCACCAGCAGGACACCCAATAATTCACCCCTCCACTTT
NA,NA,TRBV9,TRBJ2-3,CASSVEGAVDTDTQYF,TGTGCCAGCAGCGTAGAAGGGGCCGTAGACACAGATACGCAGTATTTT
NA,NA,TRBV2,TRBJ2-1,CASSWTAPQNEQFF,TGTGCCAGCAGTTGGACAGCTCCGCAGAATGAGCAGTTCTTC
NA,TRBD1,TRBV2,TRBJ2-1,CASTGQGASEQFF,TGTGCCAGCACGGGACAGGGGGCGAGTGAGCAGTTCTTC
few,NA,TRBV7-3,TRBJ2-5,CASSLRRRAGETQYF,TGTGCCAGCAGCTTACGTCGCAGGGCCGGAGAGACCCAGTACTTC
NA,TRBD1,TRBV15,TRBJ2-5,CAASRDPRGQGETQYF,TGTGCCGCCAGCAGAGATCCAAGGGGGCAGGGAGAGACCCAGTACTTC
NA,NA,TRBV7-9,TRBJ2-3,CAILISTDTQYF,TGTGCCATACTCATAAGCACAGATACGCAGTATTTT
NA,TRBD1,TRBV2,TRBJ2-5,CASERTGGETQYF,TGTGCCAGTGAGAGGACAGGAGGAGAGACCCAGTACTTC
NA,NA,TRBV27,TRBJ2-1,CASKGLGGEQFF,TGTGCCAGCAAGGGTCTCGGTGGAGAGCAGTTCTTC
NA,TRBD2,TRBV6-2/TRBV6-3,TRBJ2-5,CASSYWRGGSETQYF,TGTGCCAGCAGTTACTGGCGGGGGGGCTCAGAGACCCAGTACTTC
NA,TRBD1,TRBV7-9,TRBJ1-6,CASSPWTGNYNSPLHF,TGTGCCAGCAGCCCTTGGACAGGGAACTATAATTCACCCCTCCACTTT
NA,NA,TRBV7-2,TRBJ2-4,CASSPQTSTYNEQYF,TGTGCCAGCAGCCCCCAGACTAGTACCTACAATGAGCAGTACTTC
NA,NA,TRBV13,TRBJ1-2,CASSLGIRWWNGYTF,TGTGCCAGCAGCTTAGGCATTAGGTGGTGGAATGGCTACACCTTC
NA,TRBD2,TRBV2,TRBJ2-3,CARAGGRDTQYF,TGTGCCAGAGCGGGGGGGCGAGATACGCAGTATTTT
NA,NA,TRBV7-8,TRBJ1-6,CASSLALGQLSPLHF,TGTGCCAGCAGCTTAGCTCTAGGACAGCTCTCACCCCTCCACTTT
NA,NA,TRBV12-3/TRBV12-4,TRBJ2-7,CASSSSGRSYEQYF,TGTGCCAGCAGTTCCTCCGGGAGATCCTACGAGCAGTACTTC
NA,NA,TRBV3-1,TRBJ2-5,CASSQDRVFQETQYF,TGTGCCAGCAGCCAAGATAGAGTCTTCCAAGAGACCCAGTACTTC
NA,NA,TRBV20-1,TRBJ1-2,CSARDTRGPNYGYTF,TGCAGTGCTAGAGATACGAGGGGCCCTAACTATGGCTACACCTTC
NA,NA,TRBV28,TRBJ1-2,CASSPLSYGYTF,TGTGCCAGCAGTCCCTTGTCCTATGGCTACACCTTC
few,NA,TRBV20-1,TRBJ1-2,CSATISGGGYTF,TGCAGTGCTACCATCTCGGGGGGTGGCTACACCTTC
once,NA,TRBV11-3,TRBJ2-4,CASSLVPNIQYF,TGTGCCAGCAGCTTAGTCCCAAACATTCAGTACTTC
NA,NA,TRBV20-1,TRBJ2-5,CSVKRGGGYHEQYF,TGCAGTGTAAAGAGGGGAGGGGGGTATCATGAGCAGTACTTC
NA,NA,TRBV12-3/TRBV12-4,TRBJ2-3,CASSGDSYTDTQYF,TGTGCCAGCAGTGGGGACTCTTACACAGATACGCAGTATTTT
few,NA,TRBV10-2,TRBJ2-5,CASSESGTGYRETQYF,TGCGCCAGCAGTGAGTCGGGAACAGGGTATAGGGAGACCCAGTACTTC
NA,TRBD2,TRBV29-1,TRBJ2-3,CSVEGGGGVADTQYF,TGCAGCGTTGAAGGCGGCGGGGGGGTAGCAGATACGCAGTATTTT
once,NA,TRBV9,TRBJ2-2,CASSVSARGTGELFF,TGTGCCAGCAGCGTCAGCGCTCGCGGGACCGGGGAGCTGTTTTTT
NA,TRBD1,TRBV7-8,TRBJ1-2,CASSYGQGNGYTF,TGTGCCAGCAGCTACGGACAGGGTAATGGCTACACCTTC
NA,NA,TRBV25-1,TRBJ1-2,CASSDIGYTF,TGTGCCAGCAGTGATATTGGCTACACCTTC
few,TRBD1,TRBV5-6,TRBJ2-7,CASSWSRTGGLYEQYF,TGTGCCAGCAGCTGGTCGAGGACAGGGGGCTTGTACGAGCAGTACTTC
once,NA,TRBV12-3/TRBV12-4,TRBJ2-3,CASSFAGPRTDTQYF,TGTGCCAGCAGTTTCGCAGGACCAAGAACAGATACGCAGTATTTT
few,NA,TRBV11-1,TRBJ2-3,CASSSDSDTDTQYF,TGTGCCAGCAGCTCAGACAGCGATACTGATACGCAGTATTTT
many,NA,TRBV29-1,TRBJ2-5,CSVEADRETQYF,TGCAGCGTTGAAGCGGATCGGGAGACCCAGTACTTC
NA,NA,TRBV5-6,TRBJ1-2,CASSLRLGGAGYGYTF,TGTGCCAGCAGCTTGAGATTAGGGGGGGCTGGTTATGGCTACACCTTC
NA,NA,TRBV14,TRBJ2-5,CASSQEHVSAETQYF,TGTGCCAGCAGCCAAGAGCATGTTAGCGCCGAGACCCAGTACTTC
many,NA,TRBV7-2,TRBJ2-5,CASSPQGRQETQYF,TGTGCCAGCAGCCCCCAGGGTAGGCAAGAGACCCAGTACTTC